The clone carrying this T cell receptor (beta chain) was picked up many times. Its antigen is currently unknown. The data originate from a study of molecular identifiers for immune sequencing clone quantification. On the study more broadly: Replicates split RNA from approximately 22,000 or 94,000 naive CD8 cells five ways, and the researchers sequenced four portions. Study-wide findings and caveats: The study found clones above 20 RNA copies held over 98% of effector molecules and under 1% in naive cells. Spiked TCR RNA from one Jurkat cell reportedly showed up when mixed among one million naive cells.

Preparation methods for the bulk TCR libraries were those previously described, with listed TCR primers. MiXCR, applied by TCRdb to the PCR reads, yields one record per CDR3 protein. In the table there are approximately 320,000 distinct CDR3 sequences, 24% of which are singletons. Specimen: naive CD8+ T cells from blood, with Jurkat cell RNA spiked in. Described subset: FACS-sorted CD8+CD4-CCR7+CD45RA+ naive T cells. This receptor was taken from a human donor in good health. Some libraries in this study had Jurkat cell RNA spiked in.

CDR3 residues: CSVESGSYEQYF. In nucleotides, the CDR3 is TGCAGCGTTGAGTCCGGTTCCTACGAGCAGTACTTC. V gene TRBV29-1 combines with J gene TRBJ2-7; D remains unclear. The CDR3 loop spans 12 amino acids. The V gene's germline CDR1 is SQVTM and CDR2 ANQGSEA. V dropped 3 bases and J dropped 1 base, with 7 bases sitting between them.